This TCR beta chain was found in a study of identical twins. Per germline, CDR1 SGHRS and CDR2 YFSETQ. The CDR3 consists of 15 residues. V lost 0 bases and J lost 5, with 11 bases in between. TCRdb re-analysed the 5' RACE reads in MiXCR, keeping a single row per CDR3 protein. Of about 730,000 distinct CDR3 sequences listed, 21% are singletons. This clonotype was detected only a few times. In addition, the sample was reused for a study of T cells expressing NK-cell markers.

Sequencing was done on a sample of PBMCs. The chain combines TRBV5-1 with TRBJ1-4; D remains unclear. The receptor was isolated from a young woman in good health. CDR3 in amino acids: CASSLAATGNEKLFF. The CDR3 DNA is TGCGCCAGCAGCTTGGCCGCGACGGGGAATGAAAAACTGTTTTTT.